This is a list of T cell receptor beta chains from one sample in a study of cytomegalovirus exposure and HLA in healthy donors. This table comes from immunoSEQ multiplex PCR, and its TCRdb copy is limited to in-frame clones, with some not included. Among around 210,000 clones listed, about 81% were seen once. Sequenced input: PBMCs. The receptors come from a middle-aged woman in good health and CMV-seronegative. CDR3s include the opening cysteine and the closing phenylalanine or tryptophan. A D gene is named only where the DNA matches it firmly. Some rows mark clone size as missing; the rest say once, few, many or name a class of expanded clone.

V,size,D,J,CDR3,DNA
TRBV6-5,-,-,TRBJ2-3,CSSAGQYTDTQYF,TGTTCATCGGCCGGACAGTACACAGATACGCAGTATTTT
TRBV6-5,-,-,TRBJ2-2,CASSKTRITGELFF,TGTGCCAGCAGCAAGACTCGAATCACCGGGGAGCTGTTTTTT
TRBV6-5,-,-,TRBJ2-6,CASSFDSPSGANVLTF,TGTGCCAGCAGTTTCGACAGCCCCTCTGGGGCCAACGTCCTGACTTTC
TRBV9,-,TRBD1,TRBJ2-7,CASSVGTGGHEQYF,TGTGCCAGCAGCGTAGGGACAGGGGGCCACGAGCAGTACTTC
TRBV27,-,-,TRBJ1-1,CAGSLRGGNTEAFF,TGTGCCGGCAGCCTCAGGGGTGGGAACACTGAAGCTTTCTTT
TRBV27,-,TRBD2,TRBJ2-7,CASSLLGGGKQYF,TGTGCCAGCAGTTTACTGGGGGGAGGGAAGCAGTACTTC
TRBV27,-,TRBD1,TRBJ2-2,CASSLVGDRQTGELFF,TGTGCCAGCAGTTTAGTGGGGGACAGACAGACCGGGGAGCTGTTTTTT
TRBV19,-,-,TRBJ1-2,CASSIGGPNYGYTF,TGTGCCAGTAGTATAGGGGGGCCTAACTATGGCTACACCTTC
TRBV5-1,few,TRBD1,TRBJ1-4,CASSPTGNTLSTNEKLFF,TGCGCCAGCAGCCCGACAGGGAATACACTTTCTACTAATGAAAAACTGTTTTTT
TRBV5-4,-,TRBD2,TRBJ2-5,CASSPQHAGGLETQYF,TGTGCCAGCAGCCCTCAGCATGCGGGAGGTCTGGAGACCCAGTACTTC
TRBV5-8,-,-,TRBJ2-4,CASSFPGTDIQYF,TGTGCCAGCAGCTTTCCGGGAACGGACATTCAGTACTTC
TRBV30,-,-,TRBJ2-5,CAWSVGLGQETQYF,TGTGCCTGGAGTGTGGGACTGGGTCAAGAGACCCAGTACTTC
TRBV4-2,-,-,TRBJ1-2,CASSQELQGLSTHYGYTF,TGTGCCAGCAGCCAAGAACTCCAGGGACTGTCAACTCACTATGGCTACACCTTC
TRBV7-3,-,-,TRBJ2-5,CASSLRAGPETQYF,TGTGCCAGCAGCTTAAGGGCGGGGCCCGAGACCCAGTACTTC
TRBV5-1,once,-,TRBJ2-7,CASRGLISDEQYF,TGCGCCAGCAGGGGACTGATCTCTGACGAGCAGTACTTC
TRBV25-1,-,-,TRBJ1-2,CASSDMNTRYGYTF,TGTGCCAGCAGTGATATGAACACCCGTTATGGCTACACCTTC
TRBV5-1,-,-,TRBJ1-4,CASSLASTNEKLFF,TGCGCCAGCAGCTTGGCCTCAACTAATGAAAAACTGTTTTTT
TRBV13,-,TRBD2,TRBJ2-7,CASSWKLAGGYEQYF,TGTGCCAGCAGCTGGAAACTAGCGGGAGGCTACGAGCAGTACTTC
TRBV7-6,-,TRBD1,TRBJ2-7,CASSSRHRGNEQYF,TGTGCCAGCAGCTCCCGCCACAGGGGAAACGAGCAGTACTTC
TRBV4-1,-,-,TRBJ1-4,CASSRTGYGANEKLFF,TGCGCCAGCAGCCGAACAGGGTATGGAGCTAATGAAAAACTGTTTTTT
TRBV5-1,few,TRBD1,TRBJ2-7,CASSPGTGEREQYF,TGCGCCAGCAGCCCTGGGACAGGGGAGCGCGAGCAGTACTTC
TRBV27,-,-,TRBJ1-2,CASSPTGNGYTF,TGTGCCAGCAGTCCAACAGGGAATGGCTACACCTTC
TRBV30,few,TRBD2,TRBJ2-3,CAWIGLAGSTDTQYF,TGTGCCTGGATTGGACTAGCGGGATCCACAGATACGCAGTATTTT
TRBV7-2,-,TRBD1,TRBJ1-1,CASSSDRGILFTEAFF,TGTGCCAGCAGCTCGGACAGGGGTATTCTGTTCACTGAAGCTTTCTTT
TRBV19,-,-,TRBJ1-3,CATHPTAVTVRNTIYF,TGTGCCACCCACCCGACAGCCGTAACCGTCCGAAACACCATATATTTT
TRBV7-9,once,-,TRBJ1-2,CASSSQKPGRAVSDYGYTF,TGTGCCAGCAGCTCCCAAAAGCCCGGCAGGGCGGTTTCAGACTATGGCTACACCTTC
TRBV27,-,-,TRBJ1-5,CASSLGGSNQPQHF,TGTGCCAGCAGTTTAGGCGGCTCGAATCAGCCCCAGCATTTT